This record covers a single TCR beta chain. This sample was included in a study of STAT5B mutations in CD4+ large granular lymphocyte leukemia. CDR3 length: 17 amino acids. From germline, CDR1 is SGDLS and CDR2 YYNGEE. V was clipped by 4 bases and J by 0 bases; unmatched bases: 9. Sequencing was performed with immunoSEQ multiplex PCR; in TCRdb, only in-frame clones are kept and a portion is missing. Among over 25,000 clones listed, approximately 79% were seen once. This TCR derives from a human donor in good health. The sequencing input was CD4+ T cells from blood buffy coats. This rearrangement joins TRBV9 to TRBJ2-1; 8 bases map to TRBD1. DNA for the CDR3: TGTGCCAGCAGCACCTATTCCGGGACAGGCTCCTACAATGAGCAGTTCTTC. Translation gives CASSTYSGTGSYNEQFF.